This TCR beta chain was captured by sequencing in a study of cytomegalovirus exposure and HLA in healthy donors. Findings of the study overall: As confirmed in vitro, a few CMV-associated chains were specific for CMV antigens.

Concerning this clone itself: The antigen remains unidentified.

TCRdb's copy holds only in-frame clones and misses some; the assay was immunoSEQ multiplex PCR. The sample lists roughly 90,000 clones, around 85% seen once, with 20% to 25% in the top ten. Trimming took off 7 bases at V and 0 bases at J, with 17 bases between the two ends. Germline V gene data show CDR1 as SGHDT and CDR2 as YYEEEE. The CDR3 is made up of 17 amino acids. The sequence came from a man younger than 35 in good health and CMV-seropositive. Material: PBMCs. V gene TRBV5-6 combines with J gene TRBJ2-6, with D possibly TRBD2 on 5 matching bases. CDR3 coding DNA: TGTGCCAGCTTCGGAGGATGGCGATCCTCTGGGGCCAACGTCCTGACTTTC. Amino acids: CASFGGWRSSGANVLTF.